A selection of T cell receptor beta chains follows, all from one sample in a study of OX40 agonist ivuxolimab in advanced cancers. TCRdb's copy holds only in-frame clones and misses some; the assay was immunoSEQ multiplex PCR. The table includes roughly 56,000 clones, around 86% detected once. The material sequenced was CD4+ or CD8+ T cells sorted from blood, taken in a trial of the OX40 agonist ivuxolimab. The receptors stem from an adult with an advanced solid tumor such as melanoma, head and neck, liver or kidney cancer. Both conserved end residues are trimmed from each CDR3. The order of the fields is J gene, V gene, CDR3 protein.

TRBJ2-3	TRBV4-3	ASSQGSGFPTDTQY
TRBJ2-7	TRBV7-9	ATGRDISYEQY
TRBJ2-5	TRBV11-2	ASSFGSNKETQY
TRBJ2-7	TRBV5-1	ASSLGGQGAYEQY
TRBJ1-5	TRBV2	ASRGDRGQPQH
TRBJ1-2	TRBV19	ASIAGTGFYGGYT
TRBJ2-1	TRBV7-8	ASSLTGGRNEQF
TRBJ2-1	TRBV9	ASSVGLEIHNEQF
TRBJ2-6	TRBV9	ASSVAGVVGGANVLT
TRBJ1-1	TRBV9	ASSVAADRPAF
TRBJ2-3	TRBV11-3	ASSPIGRPDTQY
TRBJ2-7	TRBV6-4	ASSDAVIPPKLTYEQY
TRBJ2-5	TRBV28	ASSDPGSTAEETQY
TRBJ1-4	TRBV28	ASTSTNEKLF
TRBJ2-5	TRBV30	AWSEETQY
TRBJ2-2	TRBV7-6	ASSPITDRVNTGELF
TRBJ2-5	TRBV10-3	AIRGREGMETQY
TRBJ2-7	TRBV19	ASREKPGQAAYEQY
TRBJ1-2	TRBV6-1	ASSEYWRAPNYGYT